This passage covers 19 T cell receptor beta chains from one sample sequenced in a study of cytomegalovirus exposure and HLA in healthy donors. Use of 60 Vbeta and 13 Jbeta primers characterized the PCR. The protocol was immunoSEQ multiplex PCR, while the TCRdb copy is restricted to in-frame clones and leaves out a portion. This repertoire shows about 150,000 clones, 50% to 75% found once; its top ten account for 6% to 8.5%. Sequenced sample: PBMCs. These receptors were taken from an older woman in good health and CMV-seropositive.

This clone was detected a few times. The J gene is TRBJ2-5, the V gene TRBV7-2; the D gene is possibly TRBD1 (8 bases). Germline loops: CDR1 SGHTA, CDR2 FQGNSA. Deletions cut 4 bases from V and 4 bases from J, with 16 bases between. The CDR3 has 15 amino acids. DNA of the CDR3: TGTGCCAGCAGCTACCAGACAGGGGAGGGAGAGACCCAGTACTTC. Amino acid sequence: CASSYQTGEGETQYF.

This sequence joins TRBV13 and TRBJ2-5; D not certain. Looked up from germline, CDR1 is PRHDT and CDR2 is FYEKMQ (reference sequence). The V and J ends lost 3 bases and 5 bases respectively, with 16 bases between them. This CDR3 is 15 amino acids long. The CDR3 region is CASSFLGNARETQYF. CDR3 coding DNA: TGTGCCAGCAGCTTTCTTGGAAACGCCAGGGAGACCCAGTACTTC. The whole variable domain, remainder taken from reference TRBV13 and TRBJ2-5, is AAGVIQSPRHLIKEKRETATLKCYPIPRHDTVYWYQQGPGQDPQFLISFYEKMQSDKGSIPDRFSAQQFSDYHSELNMSSLELGDSALYFCASSFLGNARETQYFGPGTRLLVL.

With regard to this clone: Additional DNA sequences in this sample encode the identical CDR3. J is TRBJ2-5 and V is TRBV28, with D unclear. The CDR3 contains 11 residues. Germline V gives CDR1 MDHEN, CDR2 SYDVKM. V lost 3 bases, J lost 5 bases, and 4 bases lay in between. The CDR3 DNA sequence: TGTGCCAGCAGTTTTATCGAGACCCAGTACTTC. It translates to CASSFIETQYF.

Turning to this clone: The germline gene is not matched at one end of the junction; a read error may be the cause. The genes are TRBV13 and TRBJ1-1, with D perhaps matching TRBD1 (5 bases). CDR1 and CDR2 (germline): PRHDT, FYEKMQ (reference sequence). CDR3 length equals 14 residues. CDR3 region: CASSLGRMGTGAFF. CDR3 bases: TGTGCCAGCAGCTTAGGCAGGATGGGGACTGGAGCTTTCTTT.

The chain's CDR3 is CASSLPPRAGAGANVLTF. Written as DNA, the CDR3 is TGTGCCAGCAGCTTACCACCCCGAGCGGGCGCTGGGGCCAACGTCCTGACTTTC. V is TRBV7-9 and J is TRBJ2-6; D is possibly TRBD2 (6 bases). Trimming removed 2 bases from V and 2 bases from J, with 16 bases in between. The CDR3 is made up of 18 amino acids. Germline V gives CDR1 SEHNR, CDR2 FQNEAQ (reference sequence).

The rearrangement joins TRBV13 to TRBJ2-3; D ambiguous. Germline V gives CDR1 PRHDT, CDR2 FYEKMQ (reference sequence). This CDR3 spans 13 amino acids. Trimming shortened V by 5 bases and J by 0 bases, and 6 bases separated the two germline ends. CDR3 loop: CASSLVSTDTQYF. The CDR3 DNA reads TGTGCCAGCAGCCTCGTAAGCACAGATACGCAGTATTTT.

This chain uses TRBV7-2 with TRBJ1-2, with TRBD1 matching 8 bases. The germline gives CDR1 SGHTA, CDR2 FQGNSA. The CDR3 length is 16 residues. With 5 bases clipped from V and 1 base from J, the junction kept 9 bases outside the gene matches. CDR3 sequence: CASSPGTGPFNYGYTF. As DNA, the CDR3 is TGTGCCAGCAGCCCTGGGACAGGACCCTTTAACTATGGCTACACCTTC.

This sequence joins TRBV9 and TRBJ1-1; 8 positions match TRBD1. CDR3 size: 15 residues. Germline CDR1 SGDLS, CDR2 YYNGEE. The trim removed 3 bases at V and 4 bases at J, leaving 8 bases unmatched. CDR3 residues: CASSETGVGGTEAFF. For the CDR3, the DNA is TGTGCCAGCAGCGAGACAGGGGTCGGGGGCACTGAAGCTTTCTTT.

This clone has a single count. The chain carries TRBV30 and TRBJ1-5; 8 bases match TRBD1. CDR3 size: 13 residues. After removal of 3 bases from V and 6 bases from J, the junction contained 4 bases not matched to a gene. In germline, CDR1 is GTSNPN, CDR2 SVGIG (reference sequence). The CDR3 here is CAWRAGGRQPQHF. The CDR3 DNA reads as TGTGCCTGGAGGGCAGGGGGCCGTCAGCCCCAGCATTTT.

The CDR3 region is CASSAGPNNEKLFF. In nucleotides, the CDR3 is TGTGCCAGCAGTGCAGGGCCCAATAATGAAAAACTGTTTTTT. The rearrangement uses TRBV2 and TRBJ1-4; D might be TRBD1 (5 bases). In germline, CDR1 is SNHLY, CDR2 FYNNEI. Between the trimmed V and J ends, which lost 4 bases and 4 bases, there was a span of 10 bases. The CDR3 covers 14 residues.

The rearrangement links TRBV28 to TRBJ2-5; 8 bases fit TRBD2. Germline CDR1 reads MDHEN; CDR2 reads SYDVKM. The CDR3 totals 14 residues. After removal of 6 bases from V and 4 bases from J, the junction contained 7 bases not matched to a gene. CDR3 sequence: CASSLAGSLETQYF. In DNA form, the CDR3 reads TGTGCCAGCAGCTTAGCGGGGAGTTTAGAGACCCAGTACTTC. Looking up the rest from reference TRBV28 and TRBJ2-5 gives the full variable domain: DVKVTQSSRYLVKRTGEKVFLECVQDMDHENMFWYRQDPGLGLRLIYFSYDVKMKEKGDIPEGYSVSREKKERFSLILESASTNQTSMYLCASSLAGSLETQYFGPGTRLLVL.

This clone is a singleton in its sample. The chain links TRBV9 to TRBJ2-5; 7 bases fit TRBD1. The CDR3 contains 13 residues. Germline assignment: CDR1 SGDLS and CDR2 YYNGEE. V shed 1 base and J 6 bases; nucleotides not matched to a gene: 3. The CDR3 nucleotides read TGTGCCAGCAGCGTAAGGGGGCAACAGACCCAGTACTTC. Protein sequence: CASSVRGQQTQYF.

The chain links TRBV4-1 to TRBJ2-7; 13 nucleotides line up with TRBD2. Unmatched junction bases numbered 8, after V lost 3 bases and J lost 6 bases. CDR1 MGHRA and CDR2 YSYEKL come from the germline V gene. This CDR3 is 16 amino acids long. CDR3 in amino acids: CASSQGTSGMVVEQYF. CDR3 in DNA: TGCGCCAGCAGCCAGGGGACTAGCGGGATGGTGGTCGAGCAGTACTTC.

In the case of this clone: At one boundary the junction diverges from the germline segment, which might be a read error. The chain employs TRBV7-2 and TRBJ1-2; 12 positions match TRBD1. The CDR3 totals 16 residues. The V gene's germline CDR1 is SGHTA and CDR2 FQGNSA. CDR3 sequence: CASSYWDRGLRYGYAF. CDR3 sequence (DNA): TGTGCCAGCAGCTACTGGGACAGGGGGCTTCGTTATGGCTACGCCTTC.

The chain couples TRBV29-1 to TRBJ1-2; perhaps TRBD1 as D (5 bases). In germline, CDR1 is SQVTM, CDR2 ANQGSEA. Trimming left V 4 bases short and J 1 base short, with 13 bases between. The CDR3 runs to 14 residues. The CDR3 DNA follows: TGCAGCGTTGCCCAGGGCACCAATAACTATGGCTACACCTTC. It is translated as CSVAQGTNNYGYTF.

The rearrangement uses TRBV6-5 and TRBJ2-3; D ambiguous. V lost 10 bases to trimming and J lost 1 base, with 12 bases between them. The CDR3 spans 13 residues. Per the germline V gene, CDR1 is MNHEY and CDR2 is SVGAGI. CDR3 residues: CATRSQGTDTQYF. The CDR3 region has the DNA TGTGCCACCCGGTCCCAGGGCACAGATACGCAGTATTTT.

Here the CDR3 DNA reads TGCGCCAGCACCTCCTTATCTCCTGCGGGGACCCAGTACTTC. Translated: CASTSLSPAGTQYF. V usage is TRBV5-1 and J usage is TRBJ2-5, with TRBD2 as a possible D gene (5 bases). The length of the CDR3 is 14 residues. Germline V gene data show CDR1 as SGHRS and CDR2 as YFSETQ. V lost 6 bases to trimming and J lost 7 bases, with 19 bases between them.

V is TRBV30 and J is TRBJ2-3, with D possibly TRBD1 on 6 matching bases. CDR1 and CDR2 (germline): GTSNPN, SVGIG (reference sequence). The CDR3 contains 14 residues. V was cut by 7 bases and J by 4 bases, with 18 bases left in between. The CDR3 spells CALTRQALADTQYF. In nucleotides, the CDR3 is TGTGCCTTAACTCGACAGGCGTTGGCAGATACGCAGTATTTT.

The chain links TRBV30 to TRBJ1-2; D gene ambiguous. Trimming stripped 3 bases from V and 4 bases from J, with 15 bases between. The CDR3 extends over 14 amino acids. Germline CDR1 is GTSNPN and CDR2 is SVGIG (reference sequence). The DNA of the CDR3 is TGTGCCTGGAGCCCATTGACGGGGTTCTATGGCTACACCTTC. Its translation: CAWSPLTGFYGYTF. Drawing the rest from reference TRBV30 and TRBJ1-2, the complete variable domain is SQTIHQWPATLVQPVGSPLSLECTVEGTSNPNLYWYRQAAGRGLQLLFYSVGIGQISSEVPQNLSASRPQDRQFILSSKKLLLSDSGFYLCAWSPLTGFYGYTFGSGTRLTVV.